The 9 T cell receptor beta chains reported below all come from one sample, sequenced in a study of identical twins. TCRdb reprocessed the 5' RACE reads with MiXCR, giving one entry per CDR3 protein. The sample lists hundreds of thousands of distinct CDR3 sequences; about 12% were seen once. The same sample was also studied in work on yellow fever vaccine responses in identical twins.

Source material: PBMCs. These receptors all come from a woman in her late teens or twenties in good health.

This clonotype has ten or more counts. The chain has TRBV7-8 and TRBJ1-1, with unresolved D. V gave up 4 bases and J gave up 1 base, with 7 bases separating them. CDR1 and CDR2 (germline): SGHVS, FQNEAQ. This CDR3 contains 13 residues. The CDR3 coding sequence is TGTGCCAGCAGCTCCGACCGGAACACTGAAGCTTTCTTT. Translation: CASSSDRNTEAFF.

This clonotype was detected a few times. The chain has TRBV19 and TRBJ1-1; D gene unclear. V lost 1 base and J lost 1, with 7 bases in between. Per germline, CDR1 LNHDA and CDR2 SQIVND (reference sequence). The CDR3 has 14 residues. Here the CDR3 DNA reads TGTGCCAGTAGTATAGGCCCGAAGAACACTGAAGCTTTCTTT. Amino acid sequence: CASSIGPKNTEAFF.

This clonotype has only a few counts. The CDR3: CASSQDESMNTEAFF. The DNA for the CDR3 is TGTGCCAGCAGCCAAGATGAATCCATGAACACTGAAGCTTTCTTT. The rearrangement uses TRBV3-1 and TRBJ1-1, with D unclear. V gave up 0 bases and J gave up 0 bases, with 8 bases separating them. Looked up from germline, CDR1 is LGHDT and CDR2 is YNNKEL (reference sequence). This CDR3 is built from 15 residues. Based on the CDR3 plus reference TRBV3-1 and TRBJ1-1, the full variable domain is DTAVSQTPKYLVTQMGNDKSIKCEQNLGHDTMYWYKQDSKKFLKIMFSYNNKELIINETVPNRFSPKSPDKAHLNLHINSLELGDSAVYFCASSQDESMNTEAFFGQGTRLTVV.

This clonotype was seen a handful of times. J is TRBJ1-6 and V is TRBV27; 8 bases map to TRBD1. CDR1 and CDR2 (germline): MNHEY, SMNVEV (reference sequence). This CDR3 is built from 14 residues. V shed 6 bases and J 6 bases; nucleotides not matched to a gene: 4. Here the CDR3 DNA reads TGTGCCAGCAGCCAACAGGGGGTTAATTCACCCCTCCACTTT. Translating it yields CASSQQGVNSPLHF.

This clonotype appeared a few times. V and J are TRBV3-1 and TRBJ2-2, with D uncertain. The CDR3 loop spans 14 amino acids. CDR1 and CDR2 (germline): LGHDT, YNNKEL (reference sequence). V gave up 1 base and J gave up 7 bases, with 10 bases separating them. CDR3 region: CASSQGVAGGELFF. The DNA for the CDR3 is TGTGCCAGCAGCCAAGGGGTTGCAGGCGGGGAGCTGTTTTTT.

This rearrangement joins TRBV19 to TRBJ1-3; no clear D gene. The CDR3 consists of 13 residues. The germline V and J ends were trimmed by 6 bases and 2 bases, with 8 bases remaining between them. The germline V gene encodes CDR1 LNHDA and CDR2 SQIVND (reference sequence). The CDR3 DNA is TGTGCCAGTAGAAGGTCGGCTGGAAACACCATATATTTT. Protein product: CASRRSAGNTIYF.

This clonotype has a handful of counts. The chain couples TRBV6-2 or TRBV6-3 to TRBJ1-1, with D hard to call. Trimming took 7 bases from V and 1 from J, leaving 13 bases between them. This CDR3 is 14 amino acids long. Germline lookup yields CDR1 MNHEY and CDR2 SVGEGT. CDR3 residues: CASTYSVSNTEAFF. CDR3 DNA: TGTGCCAGCACCTACAGCGTATCGAACACTGAAGCTTTCTTT.

There are a few counts of this clonotype. This chain uses TRBV5-6 with TRBJ2-7; 10 nucleotides match TRBD1. The ends lost 5 bases at V and 5 bases at J; junction bases unmatched: 4. This CDR3 is 13 amino acids long. CDR1 and CDR2 from the germline V gene are SGHDT and YYEEEE. CDR3 DNA: TGTGCCAGCAGTTGGGACAGGGGCCACGAGCAGTACGTC. Translating it yields CASSWDRGHEQYV.

The V and J genes are TRBV11-1 and TRBJ2-7; 7 positions match TRBD1. V was pared by 1 base and J by 2 bases, with 14 bases of the junction left unmatched. Germline-derived CDR1 and CDR2 are SGHAT and FQDESV (reference sequence). This CDR3 has 18 residues. The CDR3 nucleotides read TGTGCCAGCAGCTTAGTGGCGACAGGGTATCTTCGCGCCTACGAGCAGTACGTC. Translation: CASSLVATGYLRAYEQYV.